This T cell receptor beta chain emerged from a study of CXCR3-negative and CXCR3-positive naive CD8 T cells. Findings and limits, study-wide: TRB CDR3 hydrophobicity was greater in CXCR3-positive naive cells than in CXCR3-negative naive cells.

CDR1 is MDHEN and CDR2 is SYDVKM in the germline V gene. This CDR3 is 11 amino acids long. UMI labels and 5' RACE were used to prepare the TRB cDNA libraries. TCRdb re-called the 5' RACE reads and gives one entry per CDR3 protein, without DNA. Its table records about 130,000 distinct CDR3 sequences. Note on this clonotype: The antigen remains unidentified.

Sequencing used naive CXCR3- CD8+ T cells from blood. Subset given: CD45RO-CCR7+CD27+CD95- naive CD8+ T cells lacking CXCR3 (TNR3-). The rearrangement links TRBV28 to TRBJ2-1; TCRdb proposes TRBD1, but this gene call is untestable without DNA. This TCR was recovered from a human donor in good health. Some clones in this sample may be carry-over from other donors' samples. CDR3 residues: CASVRGSEQFF.